This T cell receptor beta chain came from a study of shared clonotypes between healthy human individuals. Study as a whole: Every donor yielded three CD4 naive, three CD4 memory, two CD8 naive and one CD8 memory plate.

The CDR3 has 16 residues. Germline CDR1 reads LNHNV; CDR2 reads YYDKDF (reference sequence). Trimming at V came to 0 bases and at J to 4 bases, leaving 4 bases not matched to a gene. Broader study findings: Sampling covered blood only; tissue repertoires likely differ. Between a handful of donors, naive CD4 clonotypes were shared at a level of approximately 5%.

Some clones are missing from TCRdb's copy, which holds only in-frame ones; the method was immunoSEQ multiplex PCR. The table records roughly 660,000 clones, about 90% of them present only once. CD8 memory pooled CD45RO+ cells and CCR7-negative CD45RA+ TemRA cells. Note on this clone: Its antigen is unidentified.

This receptor was identified in a man aged 18 to 29 in good health. Some clones in this sample may be carry-over from other donors' samples. The chain couples TRBV15 to TRBJ2-7; TRBD1 aligns across 12 bases. Sequencing was carried out using memory CD8+ T cells from PBMCs. Described subset: CD45RO+ cells pooled with CCR7-negative TemRA cells. CDR3 coding DNA: TGTGCCACCAGCAGAGACCGGGACAGGGGGCGGTACGAGCAGTACTTC. Amino acids: CATSRDRDRGRYEQYF. Based on the CDR3 plus reference TRBV15 and TRBJ2-7, the full variable domain is DAMVIQNPRYQVTQFGKPVTLSCSQTLNHNVMYWYQQKSSQAPKLLFHYYDKDFNNEADTPDNFQSRRPNTSFCFLDIRSPGLGDTAMYLCATSRDRDRGRYEQYFGPGTRLTVT.